These 24 T cell receptor beta chains share one sample of origin, sequenced in a study of blood T cell repertoires in COVID-19. TCRdb's copy holds only in-frame clones and misses some; the assay was immunoSEQ multiplex PCR. Among some 200,000 clones, 84% were seen once, and the ten largest hold over 1.2%. Source material: peripheral blood. The receptors shown here come from a woman aged 35 to 49 who had recovered from COVID-19.

This clone showed up many times. V gene TRBV7-2 combines with J gene TRBJ1-6; 8 bases map to TRBD1. CDR1 and CDR2 from the germline V gene are SGHTA and FQGNSA. The CDR3 consists of 14 residues. The trim removed 5 bases at V and 8 bases at J, leaving 5 bases unmatched. As DNA, the CDR3 is TGTGCCAGCAGCGTAGGACAGGGTTATTCACCCCTCCACTTT. This sequence encodes CASSVGQGYSPLHF.

This chain links TRBV5-4 with TRBJ1-6; 10 bases fit TRBD1. The junction had 16 bases not matched to a gene; V was cut back by 6 bases and J by 7 bases. Germline loops: CDR1 SGHNT, CDR2 YYREEE (reference sequence). This CDR3 has 18 amino acids. CDR3 sequence (DNA): TGTGCCAGCACTGACGGACAGGGGGAAAACTCGGTCAATTCACCCCTCCACTTT. Protein product: CASTDGQGENSVNSPLHF.

A note on this clone: The junction does not match germline at one end; this may be a read error. The CDR3 region is CASSLDRATNEKLFF. Here the CDR3 DNA reads TGTGCCAGCAGCTTGGACAGGGCAACGAATGAAAAACTGTTTTTT. This chain uses TRBV5-4 with TRBJ1-4, with D maybe TRBD1 (6 bases). The CDR3 consists of 15 residues. Germline values: CDR1 SGHNT, CDR2 YYREEE (reference sequence).

Here the CDR3 DNA reads TGTGCCTGGAGTCATCGGGGTAATCAGCCCCAGCATTTT. Protein sequence: CAWSHRGNQPQHF. The rearrangement links TRBV30 to TRBJ1-5, with D hard to call. This CDR3 is 13 amino acids long. Germline-derived CDR1 and CDR2 are GTSNPN and SVGIG (reference sequence). Trimming pared 2 bases from V and 4 bases from J, leaving 9 bases between.

This chain uses TRBV10-1 with TRBJ2-2, with 8 bases matching TRBD1. This CDR3 has 15 residues. Germline CDR1 is WNHNN and CDR2 is SYGVQD (reference sequence). The V segment lost 5 bases and the J segment 2 bases; nucleotides outside the gene matches: 4. The CDR3 is CASSPGQVNTGELFF. CDR3 bases: TGCGCCAGCAGTCCGGGACAGGTAAACACCGGGGAGCTGTTTTTT.

This rearrangement joins TRBV3-1 (or the pseudogene TRBV3-2) to TRBJ1-1, with 7 bases identical to TRBD1. The CDR3 consists of 13 residues. CDR1 is LGHDT, CDR2 YNNKEL, per germline (reference sequence). V gave up 2 bases and J gave up 4 bases; unmatched junction bases: 1. CDR3 sequence reads: CASSQQGGTEAFF. In nucleotides, the CDR3 is TGTGCCAGCAGCCAACAGGGGGGCACTGAAGCTTTCTTT.

The CDR3 nucleotides are TGTGCCAGCAGCCCGGACAGGGAGAACCAAGAGACCCAGTACTTC. This translates into CASSPDRENQETQYF. This rearrangement joins TRBV12-1 to TRBJ2-5; the table's D call TRBD1 went unverified against the DNA. TRBV12-1 is assigned pseudogene status. The CDR3 is 15 amino acids.

This sequence joins TRBV2 and TRBJ2-5; TRBD2 is a possible D gene (5 bases). The CDR3 is 14 amino acids. Trimming cost V 7 bases and J 4 bases, with 16 bases left between them. Germline V gives CDR1 SNHLY, CDR2 FYNNEI. CDR3 amino acids: CASIDGVFGETQYF. In DNA, the CDR3 is TGTGCCAGCATCGACGGGGTCTTTGGAGAGACCCAGTACTTC.

The chain is built from TRBV6-5 and TRBJ1-1; TRBD1 might be the D (5 bases). The CDR3 contains 14 residues. Trimming left V 5 bases short and J 3 bases short, with 13 bases between. Germline CDR1 and CDR2: MNHEY and SVGAGI. The CDR3 loop reads CASSQGRVDTEAFF. DNA for the CDR3: TGTGCCAGCAGTCAGGGTAGGGTCGACACTGAAGCTTTCTTT.

The genes are TRBV30 and TRBJ1-2; D gene uncertain. Germline lookup yields CDR1 GTSNPN and CDR2 SVGIG (reference sequence). The CDR3 runs to 14 residues. Between the trimmed V and J ends, which lost 0 bases and 4 bases, there was a span of 12 bases. CDR3 sequence (DNA): TGTGCCTGGAGTGTACCTCCTGACACCTATGGCTACACCTTC. Encoded protein: CAWSVPPDTYGYTF.

The chain couples TRBV19 to TRBJ2-6; TRBD2 is a possible D gene (6 bases). The CDR3 has 15 amino acids. Germline CDR1 reads LNHDA; CDR2 reads SQIVND (reference sequence). V was pared by 3 bases and J by 2 bases, with 8 bases between. In DNA, the CDR3 is TGTGCCAGTAGTATCAGGAGGGCTGGGGCCAACGTCCTGACTTTC. It translates to CASSIRRAGANVLTF. The full variable domain, rest sourced from reference TRBV19 and TRBJ2-6, is DGGITQSPKYLFRKEGQNVTLSCEQNLNHDAMYWYRQDPGQGLRLIYYSQIVNDFQKGDIAEGYSVSREKKESFPLTVTSAQKNPTAFYLCASSIRRAGANVLTFGAGSRLTVL.

The V call is TRBV7-2, the J call TRBJ2-7, with TRBD1 matching over 8 bases. Trimming cost V 5 bases and J 3 bases; bases outside gene matches: 6. The V gene's germline CDR1 is SGHTA and CDR2 FQGNSA. This CDR3 contains 14 residues. The CDR3 loop is CASSPIGQGYEQYF. Here the CDR3 DNA reads TGTGCCAGCAGCCCCATCGGACAGGGCTACGAGCAGTACTTC.

This chain connects TRBV5-1 to TRBJ1-1, with 7 bases matching TRBD1. The V gene's germline CDR1 is SGHRS and CDR2 YFSETQ. The CDR3 runs to 15 residues. V lost 6 bases, J lost 0 bases, and 8 bases stayed unmatched. CDR3 residues: CASTKGDSMNTEAFF. The CDR3 region has the DNA TGCGCCAGCACCAAGGGGGACAGCATGAACACTGAAGCTTTCTTT.

This clone was counted once. One junction end disagrees with the germline gene, perhaps due to a read error. The chain has TRBV15 and TRBJ2-1; 10 nucleotides agree with TRBD2. CDR1 and CDR2 from the germline V gene are LNHNV and YYDKDF (reference sequence). This CDR3 has 15 residues. The CDR3 protein is CATSRAGGPDNEQFF. CDR3 nucleotide sequence: TGTGCCACCAGTAGAGCGGGGGGGCCGGACAATGAGCAGTTCTTC. The variable domain in full, with the rest retrieved from reference TRBV15 and TRBJ2-1, is DAMVIQNPRYQVTQFGKPVTLSCSQTLNHNVMYWYQQKSSQAPKLLFHYYDKDFNNEADTPDNFQSRRPNTSFCFLDIRSPGLGDTAMYLCATSRAGGPDNEQFFGPGTRLTVL.

In DNA, the CDR3 is TGCAGTGCTAGATCAGGGAATGGCTACACCTTC. As protein: CSARSGNGYTF. The rearrangement links TRBV20-1 to TRBJ1-2; TRBD1 is a possible D gene (5 bases). Trimming stripped 2 bases from V and 6 bases from J, with 7 bases between. The CDR3 length is 11 residues. Germline CDR1 is DFQATT and CDR2 is SNEGSKA (reference sequence).

The V and J genes are TRBV6-1 and TRBJ1-2, with a possible D match to TRBD1 (5 bases). Germline V gene lookup returns CDR1 MNHNS and CDR2 SASEGT. The CDR3 sequence is 17 residues long. V was shortened by 2 bases and J by 2 bases, with 18 bases between the two germline ends. This CDR3 reads CASSETRQGWSNYGYTF. The CDR3 DNA reads as TGTGCCAGCAGTGAAACCCGCCAGGGATGGTCGAACTATGGCTACACCTTC.

The CDR3 coding sequence is TGCGCCAGCAGCCATAATTCAGGGGGCTCTAACTATGGCTACACCTTC. Translated: CASSHNSGGSNYGYTF. The rearrangement uses TRBV4-3 and TRBJ1-2, with TRBD1 matching over 8 bases. Looked up from germline, CDR1 is LGHNA and CDR2 is YSLEER. There are 16 residues in the CDR3. The V and J ends lost 3 bases and 0 bases, in that order; junction bases with no gene match: 6.

The chain has TRBV5-1 and TRBJ2-2; 7 positions agree with TRBD1. V lost 8 bases, J lost 0 bases, and 7 bases stayed unmatched. CDR3 size: 15 residues. CDR1 is SGHRS, CDR2 YFSETQ, per germline. The CDR3 nucleotides are TGCGCCAGTACAATCCAGGGGGCGAACACCGGGGAGCTGTTTTTT. Translating gives CASTIQGANTGELFF.

V is TRBV18 and J is TRBJ2-1; possibly TRBD2 for D (5 bases). Germline V gene lookup returns CDR1 KGHSH and CDR2 LQKENI. The CDR3 length is 13 residues. The ends were cut back, 0 bases at V and 7 bases at J, with 7 bases in the middle. CDR3 coding DNA: TGTGCCAGCTCACCACCGTCGGGAAATGAGCAGTTCTTC. Translating it yields CASSPPSGNEQFF.

J is TRBJ1-2 and V is TRBV10-3; the D gene is possibly TRBD1 (5 bases). The CDR3 sequence is 14 residues long. Per germline, CDR1 ENHRY and CDR2 SYGVKD. Deletions cut 4 bases from V and 0 bases from J, with 9 bases between. In DNA, the CDR3 is TGTGCCATCAGTGCTGGAGGGGCTAACTATGGCTACACCTTC. This translates into CAISAGGANYGYTF.

The chain recombines TRBV28 with TRBJ1-2; 7 bases agree with TRBD1. CDR1 MDHEN and CDR2 SYDVKM come from the germline V gene. The trim removed 4 bases at V and 4 bases at J, leaving 6 bases unmatched. This CDR3 has 14 residues. CDR3 protein: CASSSGGNSYGYTF. The DNA for the CDR3 is TGTGCCAGCAGTTCAGGGGGGAACTCCTATGGCTACACCTTC.

This chain uses TRBV4-2 with TRBJ1-3; perhaps TRBD1 as D (5 bases). The CDR3 loop spans 15 amino acids. CDR1 LGHNA and CDR2 YNFKEQ come from the germline V gene. V was shortened by 3 bases and J by 0 bases, with 9 bases between the two germline ends. In DNA, the CDR3 is TGTGCCAGCAGCCACTCAGGGTCCTCTGGAAACACCATATATTTT. Its translation is CASSHSGSSGNTIYF.

This rearrangement joins TRBV5-8 to TRBJ1-1, with D tentatively TRBD1 (6 bases). The CDR3 extends over 15 amino acids. Germline V gene lookup returns CDR1 SGHTS and CDR2 YDEGEE. V was clipped by 3 bases and J by 5 bases, with 17 bases between them. The DNA for the CDR3 is TGTGCCAGCAGCTCACAGGGACCCGTGGGGACTGAAGCTTTCTTT. Translation gives CASSSQGPVGTEAFF.

The chain carries TRBV5-1 and TRBJ1-5, with a possible D match to TRBD1 (5 bases). Looked up from germline, CDR1 is SGHRS and CDR2 is YFSETQ. V gave up 3 bases and J gave up 5 bases, with 15 bases separating them. The CDR3 runs 15 residues. The CDR3 is CASSWGPGAHQPQHF. CDR3 DNA sequence: TGCGCCAGCAGCTGGGGCCCAGGCGCGCATCAGCCCCAGCATTTT.